The clone carrying this T cell receptor (beta chain) has only a few counts. What it binds is not known. This entry belongs to a study of T-cell reconstitution after alpha-beta-depleted transplantation in children. After removal of 5 bases from V and 4 bases from J, the junction contained 9 bases not matched to a gene. The CDR3 spans 15 residues. Germline loops: CDR1 SGHTA, CDR2 FQGNSA. Overall study findings and caveats: One year post-transplant, T-cell counts and diversity were largely derived from T cells produced anew. Where some patients showed high TCRbeta diversity at day 60, it came from recipient T cells and thymic progenitors that had survived. Several hundred graft clones that had expanded were reportedly the source of alpha-beta T cells about two months after transplant.

Unique molecular identifiers tagged the TCRbeta library. MiXCR, run by TCRdb on the PCR reads, gives a single entry per CDR3 protein. The table lists some 200,000 distinct CDR3 sequences, about 8.4% of them singletons. The clonotype comes from a male patient between 2 and 9 years old who had a stem cell transplant for acute myeloid leukemia, so the T cells may come from the graft donor. The J gene is TRBJ2-5, the V gene TRBV7-2; 8 positions match TRBD1. Source: PBMCs, mostly from graft donor cells, taken 360 days after TCRalphabeta/CD19-depleted stem cell transplant. In nucleotides, the CDR3 is TGTGCCAGCAGCCCCCAGACAGGGGTAGGAGAGACCCAGTACTTC. It codes for CASSPQTGVGETQYF.